Listed below are T cell receptor beta chains from one sample, sequenced in a study of beta chain features in type 1 diabetes. Sequencing was performed with immunoSEQ multiplex PCR; in TCRdb, only in-frame clones are kept and a portion is missing. Of more than 300,000 clones in the sample, over 9% are singletons; the top ten hold around 0.66%. The sample comprised central memory CD4+ T cells from blood. The origin of the receptors is a man in his thirties or forties with type 1 diabetes. Both conserved end residues are part of each CDR3. The order of the fields is J gene, CDR3 length, clone size, D gene, V gene, CDR3 DNA, CDR3 protein. A D gene is named only where the DNA matches it firmly. Clone sizes are given selectively: once, few, many, or a class where the clone is expanded.

TRBJ2-5 | 12 | NA | NA | TRBV6-1 | TGTGCCAGCAGTAGGACGGGGGAGACCCAGTACTTC | CASSRTGETQYF
TRBJ1-1 | 14 | few | NA | TRBV18 | TGTGCCAGCTCACAGGCCGCGGGAAACACTGAAGCTTTCTTT | CASSQAAGNTEAFF
TRBJ2-7 | 17 | NA | TRBD2 | TRBV5-1 | TGCGCCAGCAGCCCGACAGGACTAGCGGGGACAGGAGGCGAGCAGTACTTC | CASSPTGLAGTGGEQYF
TRBJ2-7 | 15 | NA | TRBD2 | TRBV6-5 | TGTGCCAGCAGCCTGAAGGGAGTGGGGGGGAGCGAGCAGTACTTC | CASSLKGVGGSEQYF
TRBJ2-7 | 15 | few | NA | TRBV5-1 | TGCGCCAGCAGCCCCGGGGGATTCGGATCCTACGAGCAGTACTTC | CASSPGGFGSYEQYF
TRBJ2-5 | 14 | NA | TRBD2 | TRBV7-9 | TGTGCCAGCAGCTTAACTAGCGGGAGGGAGACCCAGTACTTC | CASSLTSGRETQYF
TRBJ1-3 | 14 | few | NA | TRBV6-1 | TGTGCCAGCAGTGAACTGGCAGGGGGAAACACCATATATTTT | CASSELAGGNTIYF
TRBJ2-7 | 14 | few | NA | TRBV11-1 | TGTGCCAGCAGCCTGGATCAGTCTTCCTACGAGCAGTACTTC | CASSLDQSSYEQYF
TRBJ1-2 | 15 | few | TRBD1 | TRBV5-4 | TGTGCCAGCAGCTGGGGGGGGCAGGGACAGGATGGCTACACCTTC | CASSWGGQGQDGYTF
TRBJ2-2 | 14 | NA | NA | TRBV7-9 | TGTGCCAGCAGCTTAGCGAAGAACACCGGGGAGCTGTTTTTT | CASSLAKNTGELFF
TRBJ2-1 | 14 | few | NA | TRBV7-3 | TGTGCCAGCAGCCCCACTAGTTCCTACAATGAGCAGTTCTTC | CASSPTSSYNEQFF
TRBJ1-4 | 10 | many | NA | TRBV28 | TGTGCCAGCAGCGATGAAAAACTGTTTTTT | CASSDEKLFF
TRBJ1-2 | 13 | many | NA | TRBV7-9 | TGTGCCAGCAGCTTCATGTCAGTAGAGGGCTACACCTTC | CASSFMSVEGYTF
TRBJ2-3 | 14 | few | TRBD1 | TRBV29-1 | TGCAGCGTTGTCCGGACAGGGGTAACAGATACGCAGTATTTT | CSVVRTGVTDTQYF
TRBJ2-5 | 16 | few | TRBD1 | TRBV7-2 | TGTGCCAGCAGCTTAGCAGCGACAGGGGGACAAGAGACCCAGTACTTC | CASSLAATGGQETQYF
TRBJ1-5 | 14 | few | NA | TRBV28 | TGTGCCAGCAGTTCGACAGGAACGCATCAGCCCCAGCATTTT | CASSSTGTHQPQHF
TRBJ1-1 | 13 | NA | NA | TRBV7-6 | TGTGCCAGCAGCACCCAGGAGAACACTGAAGCTTTCTTT | CASSTQENTEAFF
TRBJ1-3 | 14 | NA | NA | TRBV19 | TGTGCCAGTACACGGACTGTTACTGGAAACACCATATATTTT | CASTRTVTGNTIYF
TRBJ1-1 | 14 | NA | NA | TRBV7-3 | TGTGCCAGCAGCTTAACGTTTGGGGCTACTGAAGCTTTCTTT | CASSLTFGATEAFF
TRBJ2-7 | 15 | many | NA | TRBV6-5 | TGTGCCAGCAGTTACGCCAGAAAACGGGAATACGAGCAGTACTTC | CASSYARKREYEQYF
TRBJ2-7 | 14 | few | TRBD2 | TRBV28 | TGTGCCAGCAGTCGAGCGGGAGGACACTACGAGCAGTACTTC | CASSRAGGHYEQYF
TRBJ2-7 | 13 | NA | NA | TRBV11-2 | TGTGCCAGCAGCTTGGAAGTTGTGGGCGAGCAGTACTTC | CASSLEVVGEQYF